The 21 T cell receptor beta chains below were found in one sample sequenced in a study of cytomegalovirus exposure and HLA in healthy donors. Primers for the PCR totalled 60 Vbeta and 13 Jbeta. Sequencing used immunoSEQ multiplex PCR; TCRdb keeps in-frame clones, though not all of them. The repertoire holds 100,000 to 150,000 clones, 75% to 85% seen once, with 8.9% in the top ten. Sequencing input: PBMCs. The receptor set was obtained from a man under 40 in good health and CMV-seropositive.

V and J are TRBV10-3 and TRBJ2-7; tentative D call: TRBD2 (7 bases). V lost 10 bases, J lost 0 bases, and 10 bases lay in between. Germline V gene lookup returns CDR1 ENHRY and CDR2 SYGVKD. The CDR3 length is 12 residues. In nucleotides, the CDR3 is TGTGCCAGCCGGGGGGCCTCCTACGAGCAGTACTTC. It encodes CASRGASYEQYF.

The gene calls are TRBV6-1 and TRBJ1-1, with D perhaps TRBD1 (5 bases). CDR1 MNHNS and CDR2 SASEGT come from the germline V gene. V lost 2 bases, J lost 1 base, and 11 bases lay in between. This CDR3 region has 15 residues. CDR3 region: CASSELGGRNTEAFF. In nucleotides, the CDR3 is TGTGCCAGCAGTGAATTGGGGGGTAGGAACACTGAAGCTTTCTTT.

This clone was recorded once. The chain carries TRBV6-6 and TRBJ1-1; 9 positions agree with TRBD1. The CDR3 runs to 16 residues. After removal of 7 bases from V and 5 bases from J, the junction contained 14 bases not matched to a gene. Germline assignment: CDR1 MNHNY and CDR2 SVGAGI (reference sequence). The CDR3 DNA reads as TGTGCCAGCACCGACACCGCCGGGACAGGGAGGACTGAAGCTTTCTTT. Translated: CASTDTAGTGRTEAFF.

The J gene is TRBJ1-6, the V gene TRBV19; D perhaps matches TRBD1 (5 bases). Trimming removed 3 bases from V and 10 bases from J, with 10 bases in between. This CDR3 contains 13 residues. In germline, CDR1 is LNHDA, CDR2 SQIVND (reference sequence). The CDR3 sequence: CASSISGGSPLHF. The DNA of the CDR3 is TGTGCCAGTAGTATTTCGGGGGGATCACCCCTCCACTTT.

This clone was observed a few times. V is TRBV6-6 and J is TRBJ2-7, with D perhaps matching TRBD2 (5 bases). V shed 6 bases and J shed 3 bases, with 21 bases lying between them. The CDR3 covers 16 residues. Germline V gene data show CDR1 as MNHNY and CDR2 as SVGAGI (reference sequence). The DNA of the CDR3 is TGTGCCAGCAGCCCCCCTATGGGTGAGGGTGGCTACGAGCAGTACTTC. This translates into CASSPPMGEGGYEQYF.

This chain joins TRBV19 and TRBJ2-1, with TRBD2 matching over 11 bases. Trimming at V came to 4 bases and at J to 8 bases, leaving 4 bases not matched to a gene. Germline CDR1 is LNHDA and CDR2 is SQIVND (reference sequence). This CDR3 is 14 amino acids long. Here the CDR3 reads CASSNSGGADEQFF. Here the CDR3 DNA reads TGTGCCAGTAGTAATAGCGGGGGGGCGGATGAGCAGTTCTTC.

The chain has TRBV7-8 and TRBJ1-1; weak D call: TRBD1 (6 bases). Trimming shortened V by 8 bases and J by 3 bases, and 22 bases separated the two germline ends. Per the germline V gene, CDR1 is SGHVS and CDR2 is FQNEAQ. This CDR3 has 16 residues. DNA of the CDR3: TGTGCCAGCTCTACCGGTACAGGGAGTTTGGACACTGAAGCTTTCTTT. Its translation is CASSTGTGSLDTEAFF.

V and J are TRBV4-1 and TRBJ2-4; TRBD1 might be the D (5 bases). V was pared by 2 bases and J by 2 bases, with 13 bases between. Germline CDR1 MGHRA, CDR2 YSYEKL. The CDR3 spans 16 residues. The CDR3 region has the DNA TGCGCCAGCAGCCAAATTCTAGGGGTTACCAAAAACATTCAGTACTTC. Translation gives CASSQILGVTKNIQYF.

The CDR3 spells CASSENSYEQYF. CDR3 coding DNA: TGCGCCAGCAGTGAAAACAGTTACGAGCAGTACTTC. J is TRBJ2-7 and V is TRBV10-1; D is ambiguous. Trimming cost V 3 bases and J 4 bases, with 7 bases left between them. The CDR3 runs 12 residues. Germline assignment: CDR1 WNHNN and CDR2 SYGVQD (reference sequence).

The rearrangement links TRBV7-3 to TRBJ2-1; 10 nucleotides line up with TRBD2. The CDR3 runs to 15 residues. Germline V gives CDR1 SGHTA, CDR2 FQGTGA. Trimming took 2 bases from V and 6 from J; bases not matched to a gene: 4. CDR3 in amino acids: CASSLSAGGINEQFF. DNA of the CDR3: TGTGCCAGCAGCTTATCAGCGGGGGGGATCAATGAGCAGTTCTTC.

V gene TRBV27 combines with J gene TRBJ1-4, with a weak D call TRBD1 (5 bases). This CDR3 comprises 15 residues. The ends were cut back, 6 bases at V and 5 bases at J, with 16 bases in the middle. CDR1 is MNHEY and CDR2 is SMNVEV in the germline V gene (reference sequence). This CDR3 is CASSSPGQKNEKLFF. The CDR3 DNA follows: TGTGCCAGCAGCTCACCCGGACAAAAGAATGAAAAACTGTTTTTT.

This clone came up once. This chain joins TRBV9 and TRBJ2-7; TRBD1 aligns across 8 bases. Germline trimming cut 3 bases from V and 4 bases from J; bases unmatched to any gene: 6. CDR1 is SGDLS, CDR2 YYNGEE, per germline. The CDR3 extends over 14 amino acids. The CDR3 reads CASSDGQGRYEQYF. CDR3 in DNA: TGTGCCAGCAGCGACGGACAGGGTCGGTACGAGCAGTACTTC.

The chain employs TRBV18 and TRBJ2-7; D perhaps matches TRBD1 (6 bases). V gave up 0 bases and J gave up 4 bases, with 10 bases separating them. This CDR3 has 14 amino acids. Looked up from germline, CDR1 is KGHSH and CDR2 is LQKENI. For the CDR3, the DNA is TGTGCCAGCTCACCACCCGGGACACCTTACGAGCAGTACTTC. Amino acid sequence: CASSPPGTPYEQYF.

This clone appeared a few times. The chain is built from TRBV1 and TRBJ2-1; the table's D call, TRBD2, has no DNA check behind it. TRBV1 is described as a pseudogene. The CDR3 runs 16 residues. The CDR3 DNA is TGCACCAGCAGCCAAGAGACGGGGGGGGACTACAATGAGCAGTTCTTC. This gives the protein CTSSQETGGDYNEQFF.

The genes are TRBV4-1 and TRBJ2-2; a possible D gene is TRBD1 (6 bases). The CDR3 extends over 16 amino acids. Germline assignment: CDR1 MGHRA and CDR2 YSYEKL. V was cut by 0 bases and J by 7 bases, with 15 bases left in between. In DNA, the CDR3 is TGCGCCAGCAGCCAAGAAGGGGGTGGCTACGGCGGGGAGCTGTTTTTT. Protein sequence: CASSQEGGGYGGELFF.

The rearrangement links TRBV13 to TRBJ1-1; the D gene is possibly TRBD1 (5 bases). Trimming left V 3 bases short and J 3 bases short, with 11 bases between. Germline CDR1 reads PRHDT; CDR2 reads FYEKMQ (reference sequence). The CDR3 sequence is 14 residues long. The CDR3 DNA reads TGTGCCAGCAGCTTCTCCAGGGTGGACACTGAAGCTTTCTTT. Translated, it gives CASSFSRVDTEAFF.

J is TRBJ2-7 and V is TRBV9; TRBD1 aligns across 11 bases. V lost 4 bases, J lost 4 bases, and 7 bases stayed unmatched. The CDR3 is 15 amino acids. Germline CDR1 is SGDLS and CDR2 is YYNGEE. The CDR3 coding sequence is TGTGCCAGCAGCCCTCGGACAGGGGGCTGGTACGAGCAGTACTTC. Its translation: CASSPRTGGWYEQYF.

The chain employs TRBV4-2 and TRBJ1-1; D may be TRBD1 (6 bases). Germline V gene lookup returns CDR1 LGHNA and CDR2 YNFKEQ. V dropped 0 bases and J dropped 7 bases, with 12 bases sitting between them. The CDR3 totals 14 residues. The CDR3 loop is CASSQDSRGFEAFF. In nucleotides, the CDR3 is TGTGCCAGCAGCCAAGACTCGAGGGGGTTTGAAGCTTTCTTT.

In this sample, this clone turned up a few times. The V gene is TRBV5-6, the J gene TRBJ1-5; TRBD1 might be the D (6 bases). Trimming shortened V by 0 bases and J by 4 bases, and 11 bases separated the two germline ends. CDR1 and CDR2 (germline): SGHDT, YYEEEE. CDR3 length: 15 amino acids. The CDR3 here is CASSLGQAWNQPQHF. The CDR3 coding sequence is TGTGCCAGCAGCTTGGGACAGGCCTGGAATCAGCCCCAGCATTTT.

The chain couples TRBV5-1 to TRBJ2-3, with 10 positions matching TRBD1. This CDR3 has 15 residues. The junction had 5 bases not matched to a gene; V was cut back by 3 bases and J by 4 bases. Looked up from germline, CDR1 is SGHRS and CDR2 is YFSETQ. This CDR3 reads CASSWTGGVSDTQYF. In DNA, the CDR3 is TGCGCCAGCAGCTGGACAGGGGGTGTTTCAGATACGCAGTATTTT.

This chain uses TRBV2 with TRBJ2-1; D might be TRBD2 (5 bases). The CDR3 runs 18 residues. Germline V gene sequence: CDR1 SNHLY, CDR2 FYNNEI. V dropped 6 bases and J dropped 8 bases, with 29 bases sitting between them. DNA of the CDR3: TGTGCCAGCAGGAGAGGGTACACAGACCCGTTTTCGGCATATGAGCAGTTCTTC. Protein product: CASRRGYTDPFSAYEQFF.